The sequence of this T cell receptor beta chain was determined in a study of CD8+CD57+ T cells in acquired aplastic anemia (dated by TCRdb to between 2017 and 2018). With regard to the full study: A mean of about 3.2 ug of DNA, ranging from roughly 0.19 to 30 ug, was extracted from sorted CD4+ and CD8+ cells. CD8+CD57+ expansion was defined as frequency above the mean frequency observed in healthy subjects. What the work shows at the level of the full study, not this receptor alone: No significant difference in CD8+ Simpson's diversity was found between patients and healthy controls (P=0.060). Although under 35 CD8+ CDR3 sequences were shared by patients and controls, these sequences appeared highly expressed in patients and within the immunodominant clones of patients.

Flow cytometry had shown CD8+CD57+ cell expansion in the patients selected for sequencing. All patients had severe acquired aplastic anemia diagnosed by International Study of Aplastic Anemia and Agranulocytosis and Camitta criteria. Patients had received no therapy at the time of blood sampling. In the study, sorted CD4+ and CD8+ blood T cells from patients with severe aplastic anemia and from healthy subjects underwent deep sequencing of TCR repertoires. Patients were enrolled in the USA under clinicaltrials.gov protocols 00001620, 01623167, 00001397, 00071045, 00081523 and 00961064. Ficoll-Paque density gradient centrifugation was used to isolate peripheral blood mononuclear cells. Before DNA was extracted, CD4+ and CD8+ T cells were sorted using either FACS or magnetic beads. TCR beta VDJ combination and CDR3 sequence profiling used genomic DNA as the template. An Illumina HiSeq 2000 was the platform used for TCR repertoire sequencing. Per the original workflow: Repertoires were assessed using TRBV/TRBJ rearrangement plots, CDR3 size and DJ length profiles, and Simpson's diversity index. The most abundant DNA sequence in the deep sequencing data was taken as the immunodominant clone. CDR3 amino acid sequences were checked for sharing across subjects and were also compared against the VDJdb database and published repertoires. TCRdb itself trimmed the public reads at Q25 with fastp, ran MiXCR and retained productive beta chains. Every entry covers one CDR3 protein and lists the most common genes and DNA from its rows. TCRdb assigned the V and J calls; the authors' analysis was not used. Counted in this sample were approximately 300,000 distinct CDR3 sequences; approximately 58% of them appeared once. The ten largest clones capture under 1.5% of the sample.

In regard to this clonotype: This clone's antigen is unknown. No much larger clone exists at a distance of one base, and base qualities are not known.

This receptor was taken from a human donor with aplastic anemia. Sequencing was performed on sorted CD4+, CD8+, or CD8+CD57+ T cells (not recorded which) from PBMCs.

The nucleotide sequence reads as follows: TGTGCCAGCAGCGCCGCGGGAGGCACTGAAGCTTTCTTT. This codes for CASSAAGGTEAFF. The V gene is TRBV9 and the J gene is TRBJ1-1, with the D gene uncertain. Spanning cysteine to phenylalanine, the CDR3 consists of 13 amino acids. Only the CDR3 DNA stays, 39 bases, in frame from base 1. The germline V gene provides CDR1 SGDLS and CDR2 YYNGEE. Between the V and J ends, shortened by 3 bases and 4 bases respectively, the junction contains 10 bases.